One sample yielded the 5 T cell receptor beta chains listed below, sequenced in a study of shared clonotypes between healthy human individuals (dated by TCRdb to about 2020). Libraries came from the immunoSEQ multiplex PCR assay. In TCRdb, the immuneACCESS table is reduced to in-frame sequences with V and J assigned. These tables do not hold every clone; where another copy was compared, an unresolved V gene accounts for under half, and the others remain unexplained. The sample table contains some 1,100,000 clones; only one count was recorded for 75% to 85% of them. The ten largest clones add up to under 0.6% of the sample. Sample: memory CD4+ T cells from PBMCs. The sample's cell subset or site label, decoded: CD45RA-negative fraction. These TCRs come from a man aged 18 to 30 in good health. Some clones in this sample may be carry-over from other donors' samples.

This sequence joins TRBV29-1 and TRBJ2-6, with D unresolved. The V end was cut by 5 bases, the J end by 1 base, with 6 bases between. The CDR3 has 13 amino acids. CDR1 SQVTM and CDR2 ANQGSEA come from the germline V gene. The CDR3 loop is CSVRVSGANVLTF. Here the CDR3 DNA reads TGCAGCGTTCGTGTTTCTGGGGCCAACGTCCTGACTTTC.

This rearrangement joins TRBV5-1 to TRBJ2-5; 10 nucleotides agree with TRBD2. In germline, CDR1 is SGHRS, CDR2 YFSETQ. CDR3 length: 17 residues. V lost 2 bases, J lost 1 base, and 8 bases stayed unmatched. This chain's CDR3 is CASSFGQLAGTQETQYF. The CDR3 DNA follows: TGCGCCAGCAGCTTCGGACAACTAGCGGGGACCCAAGAGACCCAGTACTTC.

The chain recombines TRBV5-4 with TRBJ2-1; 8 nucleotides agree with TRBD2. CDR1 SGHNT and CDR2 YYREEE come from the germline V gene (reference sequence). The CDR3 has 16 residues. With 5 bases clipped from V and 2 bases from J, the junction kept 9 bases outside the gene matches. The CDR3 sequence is CASSLTGTRAYNEQFF. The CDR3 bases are TGTGCCAGCAGTTTAACCGGGACTAGGGCCTACAATGAGCAGTTCTTC.

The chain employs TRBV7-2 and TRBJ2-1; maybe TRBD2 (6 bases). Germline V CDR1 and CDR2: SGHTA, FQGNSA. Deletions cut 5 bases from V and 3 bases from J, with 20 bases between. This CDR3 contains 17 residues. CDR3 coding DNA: TGTGCCAGCAGCGCAAGGGCTGGGGGGACCGTCTACAATGAGCAGTTCTTC. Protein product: CASSARAGGTVYNEQFF.

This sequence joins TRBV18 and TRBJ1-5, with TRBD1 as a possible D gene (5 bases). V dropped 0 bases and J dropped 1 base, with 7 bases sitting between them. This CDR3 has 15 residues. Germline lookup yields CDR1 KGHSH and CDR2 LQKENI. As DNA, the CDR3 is TGTGCCAGCTCACCACCGAGGGGAAGCAATCAGCCCCAGCATTTT. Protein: CASSPPRGSNQPQHF.